Listed below are T cell receptor beta chains from one sample, sequenced in a study of CD4 T cell repertoires in COVID-19. Assay used: immunoSEQ multiplex PCR; TCRdb lists only in-frame clones, some missing. The sample records 20,000 to 25,000 clones, about nine tenths being singletons. Sequencing used central memory CD4+ T cells from blood, obtained before the COVID-19 pandemic. Receptor source: a human donor who had COVID-19. The CDR3 runs from the conserved cysteine through the conserved F or W. Fields, in order: J gene, D gene, V gene, clone size, CDR3 protein, CDR3 DNA. A D gene is named only where the DNA matches it firmly. Not every row has a clone size; where given, it reads once, few, many or a size class.

J: TRBJ2-7; D: NA; V: TRBV2; size: NA; CDR3: CASVVGGRGEQYF; DNA: TGTGCCAGCGTAGTTGGAGGGCGAGGCGAGCAGTACTTC
J: TRBJ2-7; D: TRBD2; V: TRBV6-5; size: NA; CDR3: CASSSGLAGFHEQYF; DNA: TGTGCCAGCAGTTCGGGACTAGCGGGGTTTCACGAGCAGTACTTC
J: TRBJ1-1; D: NA; V: TRBV5-8; size: NA; CDR3: CASSLTGQTNTEAFF; DNA: TGTGCCAGCAGTTTGACCGGACAGACGAACACTGAAGCTTTCTTT
J: TRBJ1-1; D: NA; V: TRBV6-1; size: NA; CDR3: CASSEYTDYRAEAFF; DNA: TGTGCCAGCAGTGAATATACCGATTATCGCGCTGAAGCTTTCTTT
J: TRBJ2-3; D: TRBD2; V: TRBV5-6; size: NA; CDR3: CASSLGVGLASSTDTQYF; DNA: TGTGCCAGCAGCTTGGGGGTCGGACTAGCGTCTAGCACAGATACGCAGTATTTT
J: TRBJ2-6; D: TRBD1; V: TRBV25-1; size: NA; CDR3: CASRDRAGANVLTF; DNA: TGTGCCAGCAGGGACAGGGCTGGGGCCAACGTCCTGACTTTC
J: TRBJ2-3; D: NA; V: TRBV7-8; size: few; CDR3: CASSLAIEAATDTQYF; DNA: TGTGCCAGCAGCTTAGCGATCGAGGCAGCCACAGATACGCAGTATTTT
J: TRBJ2-1; D: TRBD1; V: TRBV2; size: NA; CDR3: CASRERDSDYNEQFF; DNA: TGTGCCAGCAGGGAAAGGGACAGTGACTACAATGAGCAGTTCTTC
J: TRBJ1-1; D: TRBD1; V: TRBV10-3; size: NA; CDR3: CAISGVDRGHESTEAFF; DNA: TGTGCCATCAGTGGGGTGGACAGGGGGCACGAAAGCACTGAAGCTTTCTTT
J: TRBJ2-5; D: NA; V: TRBV6-5; size: NA; CDR3: CASSYFNRQEKETQYF; DNA: TGTGCCAGCAGTTACTTTAATCGACAGGAAAAAGAGACCCAGTACTTC
J: TRBJ1-4; D: NA; V: TRBV18; size: NA; CDR3: CASSPVPHREKLFF; DNA: TGTGCCAGCTCACCGGTGCCCCATCGGGAAAAACTGTTTTTT
J: TRBJ2-2; D: NA; V: TRBV6-6; size: NA; CDR3: CASGLLGAGELFF; DNA: TGTGCCAGCGGACTCCTCGGTGCTGGGGAGCTGTTTTTT
J: TRBJ1-5; D: NA; V: TRBV28; size: NA; CDR3: CASSLRQGIAQPQHF; DNA: TGTGCCAGCAGTTTAAGGCAGGGAATCGCTCAGCCCCAGCATTTT
J: TRBJ1-2; D: TRBD1; V: TRBV7-6; size: NA; CDR3: CASSLSTGVTDGYTF; DNA: TGTGCCAGCAGCTTATCGACAGGGGTAACTGATGGCTACACCTTC
J: TRBJ2-7; D: NA; V: TRBV14; size: few; CDR3: CASSQQGLGYEQYF; DNA: TGTGCCAGCAGCCAACAGGGCTTGGGTTACGAGCAGTACTTC
J: TRBJ2-2; D: NA; V: TRBV2; size: NA; CDR3: CASTGGIGELFF; DNA: TGTGCCAGCACGGGCGGGATCGGGGAGCTGTTTTTT
J: TRBJ1-1; D: NA; V: TRBV5-1; size: NA; CDR3: CASSSPGTTGLGAFF; DNA: TGCGCCAGCAGCTCGCCCGGGACTACAGGATTGGGAGCTTTCTTT
J: TRBJ2-3; D: NA; V: TRBV29-1; size: once; CDR3: CSVSEGSTDTQYF; DNA: TGCAGCGTTTCCGAGGGCAGCACAGATACGCAGTATTTT
J: TRBJ2-1; D: NA; V: TRBV19; size: NA; CDR3: CASSLGRTLPGEQFF; DNA: TGTGCCAGTAGTCTCGGACGGACTTTACCTGGTGAGCAGTTCTTC
J: TRBJ2-5; D: TRBD2; V: TRBV2; size: NA; CDR3: CASTERGVRETQYF; DNA: TGTGCCAGCACAGAGCGGGGGGTGAGGGAGACCCAGTACTTC
J: TRBJ2-7; D: TRBD2; V: TRBV5-1; size: NA; CDR3: CASSLTSGGFYEQYF; DNA: TGCGCCAGCAGCTTGACTAGCGGGGGATTCTACGAGCAGTACTTC
J: TRBJ1-1; D: NA; V: TRBV28; size: NA; CDR3: CASSLRGIGAFF; DNA: TGTGCCAGCAGTTTACGGGGGATTGGAGCTTTCTTT
J: TRBJ2-7; D: NA; V: TRBV21-1; size: NA; CDR3: CASGAGEGGEQYF; DNA: TGTGCCAGCGGAGCCGGGGAAGGAGGCGAGCAGTACTTC
J: TRBJ2-6; D: NA; V: TRBV6-1; size: NA; CDR3: CASSELAREDGANVLTF; DNA: TGTGCCAGCAGTGAGTTGGCCAGGGAAGATGGGGCCAACGTCCTGACTTTC
J: TRBJ1-3; D: TRBD1; V: TRBV7-8; size: NA; CDR3: CASSQQGASGNTIYF; DNA: TGTGCCAGCAGCCAACAGGGGGCGTCTGGAAACACCATATATTTT
J: TRBJ2-1; D: NA; V: TRBV28; size: once; CDR3: CASSSQEWRGHNEQFF; DNA: TGTGCCAGCAGCTCCCAGGAATGGCGGGGCCACAATGAGCAGTTCTTC
J: TRBJ2-7; D: TRBD1; V: TRBV27; size: NA; CDR3: CASSLRVETGSYEQYF; DNA: TGTGCCAGCAGTTTGAGGGTTGAGACAGGGTCCTACGAGCAGTACTTC
J: TRBJ1-5; D: NA; V: TRBV7-8; size: NA; CDR3: CASSLADNYQPQHF; DNA: TGTGCCAGCAGCTTAGCGGACAATTATCAGCCCCAGCATTTT
J: TRBJ1-1; D: NA; V: TRBV19; size: NA; CDR3: CASSRGQLGNTEAFF; DNA: TGTGCCAGTAGTAGAGGACAGTTGGGGAACACTGAAGCTTTCTTT
J: TRBJ2-7; D: TRBD2; V: TRBV7-9; size: NA; CDR3: CASSPSGTSGNYEQYF; DNA: TGTGCCAGCAGCCCCTCCGGGACTAGCGGAAATTACGAGCAGTACTTC
J: TRBJ1-6; D: NA; V: TRBV6-5; size: NA; CDR3: CASSYLGSSYNSPLHF; DNA: TGTGCCAGCAGTTACTTAGGGAGCTCCTATAATTCACCCCTCCACTTT
J: TRBJ1-4; D: TRBD1; V: TRBV10-3; size: NA; CDR3: CAISGSTGGDEKLFF; DNA: TGTGCCATCAGTGGTAGTACAGGGGGTGATGAAAAACTGTTTTTT
J: TRBJ2-3; D: NA; V: TRBV11-2; size: NA; CDR3: CASSLGQDSDYTQYF; DNA: TGTGCCAGCAGCTTGGGCCAGGACTCCGATTATACGCAGTATTTT
J: TRBJ1-2; D: NA; V: TRBV19; size: NA; CDR3: CASSDIRRSTLTYGYTF; DNA: TGTGCCAGTAGTGATATTAGACGCTCGACTCTTACTTATGGCTACACCTTC
J: TRBJ2-3; D: TRBD2; V: TRBV11-2; size: NA; CDR3: CASSLDQIAASGGAIDTQYF; DNA: TGTGCCAGCAGCTTAGATCAAATCGCCGCGAGCGGGGGGGCAATAGATACGCAGTATTTT
J: TRBJ2-7; D: NA; V: TRBV6-5; size: NA; CDR3: CASSYRVSHEQYF; DNA: TGTGCCAGCAGTTACCGGGTTTCCCACGAGCAGTACTTC
J: TRBJ1-5; D: NA; V: TRBV21-1; size: NA; CDR3: CASSDRDREDLSNQPQHF; DNA: TGTGCCAGCAGCGACCGGGACAGGGAGGATCTGAGCAATCAGCCCCAGCATTTT
J: TRBJ1-4; D: TRBD1; V: TRBV29-1; size: NA; CDR3: CSIGQGRSEKLFF; DNA: TGCAGCATTGGACAGGGCAGGAGTGAAAAACTGTTTTTT
J: TRBJ2-3; D: TRBD2; V: TRBV7-2; size: NA; CDR3: CASSPGLATDTQYF; DNA: TGTGCCAGCAGTCCAGGACTAGCGACAGATACGCAGTATTTT
J: TRBJ2-1; D: TRBD2; V: TRBV28; size: NA; CDR3: CASSSPSGRANEQFF; DNA: TGTGCCAGCAGTTCCCCTAGCGGGAGGGCTAATGAGCAGTTCTTC
J: TRBJ2-3; D: TRBD2; V: TRBV7-2; size: NA; CDR3: CASSLVVGGGTDTQYF; DNA: TGTGCCAGCAGCTTAGTAGTGGGGGGGGGCACAGATACGCAGTATTTT
J: TRBJ1-3; D: NA; V: TRBV19; size: few; CDR3: CASSPTVSGNTIYF; DNA: TGTGCCAGTAGTCCTACAGTCTCTGGAAACACCATATATTTT
J: TRBJ1-5; D: NA; V: TRBV7-8; size: NA; CDR3: CASSSQGLNQPQHF; DNA: TGTGCCAGCAGCTCCCAGGGGCTTAATCAGCCCCAGCATTTT
J: TRBJ2-7; D: TRBD2; V: TRBV10-2; size: NA; CDR3: CASSEVAGNRYEQYF; DNA: TGCGCCAGCAGTGAGGTAGCGGGGAACCGTTACGAGCAGTACTTC
J: TRBJ1-1; D: NA; V: TRBV6-5; size: NA; CDR3: CASSLGMGTEAFF; DNA: TGTGCCAGCAGTCTCGGGATGGGGACTGAAGCTTTCTTT
J: TRBJ2-1; D: TRBD2; V: TRBV25-1; size: NA; CDR3: CASARLAEYNEQFF; DNA: TGTGCCAGCGCACGCCTAGCGGAATACAATGAGCAGTTCTTC
J: TRBJ2-7; D: NA; V: TRBV5-5; size: NA; CDR3: CASSFLTTSYEQYF; DNA: TGTGCCAGCAGCTTCTTGACTACCTCCTACGAGCAGTACTTC
J: TRBJ1-2; D: NA; V: TRBV5-6; size: NA; CDR3: CASTRTDRTYGYTF; DNA: TGTGCCAGCACCCGCACCGACAGGACCTATGGCTACACCTTC
J: TRBJ2-2; D: TRBD2; V: TRBV7-2; size: NA; CDR3: CASSLLAGATGELFF; DNA: TGTGCCAGCAGCTTGCTAGCGGGAGCGACCGGGGAGCTGTTTTTT
J: TRBJ1-6; D: NA; V: TRBV5-4; size: NA; CDR3: CASSLAGGRSPPHF; DNA: TGTGCCAGCAGCTTGGCGGGGGGCAGATCACCCCCCCACTTT
J: TRBJ2-5; D: TRBD1; V: TRBV7-6; size: NA; CDR3: CASSLVSGQGQETQYF; DNA: TGTGCCAGCAGCTTAGTATCGGGACAGGGACAAGAGACCCAGTACTTC
J: TRBJ1-1; D: NA; V: TRBV29-1; size: few; CDR3: CSVLQGNTEAFF; DNA: TGCAGCGTTCTACAGGGAAACACTGAAGCTTTCTTT
J: TRBJ2-2; D: TRBD2; V: TRBV27; size: NA; CDR3: CASASAGGGAGELFF; DNA: TGTGCCAGCGCCTCGGCCGGGGGAGGGGCCGGGGAGCTGTTTTTT
J: TRBJ2-7; D: NA; V: TRBV7-4; size: NA; CDR3: CFGSYEQYF; DNA: TGTTTCGGGTCCTACGAGCAGTACTTC
J: TRBJ1-2; D: TRBD1; V: TRBV6-6; size: NA; CDR3: CASSYSKPTGTYGYTF; DNA: TGTGCCAGCAGTTACTCAAAGCCGACAGGGACCTATGGCTACACCTTC
J: TRBJ1-5; D: NA; V: TRBV27; size: NA; CDR3: CASSLGGGYGNQPQHF; DNA: TGTGCCAGCAGCTTAGGGGGGGGGTATGGCAATCAGCCCCAGCATTTT
J: TRBJ1-5; D: TRBD1; V: TRBV11-2; size: NA; CDR3: CASSLRQGADQPQHF; DNA: TGTGCCAGCAGCCTACGACAGGGGGCCGATCAGCCCCAGCATTTT
J: TRBJ1-2; D: NA; V: TRBV6-5; size: NA; CDR3: CASSYSTGIVHGYTF; DNA: TGTGCCAGCAGTTACTCTACAGGGATAGTACATGGCTACACCTTC
J: TRBJ1-1; D: NA; V: TRBV6-4; size: NA; CDR3: CASSSSPGVGTEAFF; DNA: TGTGCCAGCAGTAGCAGCCCGGGGGTCGGGACTGAAGCTTTCTTT